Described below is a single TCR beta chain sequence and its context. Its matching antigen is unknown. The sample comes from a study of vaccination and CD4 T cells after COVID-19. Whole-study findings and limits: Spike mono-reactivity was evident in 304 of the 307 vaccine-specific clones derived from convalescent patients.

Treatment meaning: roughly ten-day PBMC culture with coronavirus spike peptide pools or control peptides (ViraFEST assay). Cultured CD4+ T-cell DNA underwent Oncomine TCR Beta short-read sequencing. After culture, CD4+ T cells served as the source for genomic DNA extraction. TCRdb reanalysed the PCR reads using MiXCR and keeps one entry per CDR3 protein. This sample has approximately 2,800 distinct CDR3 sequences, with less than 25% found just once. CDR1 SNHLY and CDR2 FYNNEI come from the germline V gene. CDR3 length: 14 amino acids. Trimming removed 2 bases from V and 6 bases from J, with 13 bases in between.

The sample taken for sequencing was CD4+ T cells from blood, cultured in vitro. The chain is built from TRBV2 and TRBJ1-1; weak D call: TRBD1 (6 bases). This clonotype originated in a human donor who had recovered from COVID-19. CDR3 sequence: CASSEQGFEAEAFF. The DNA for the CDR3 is TGTGCCAGCAGTGAACAGGGGTTCGAGGCTGAAGCTTTCTTT.